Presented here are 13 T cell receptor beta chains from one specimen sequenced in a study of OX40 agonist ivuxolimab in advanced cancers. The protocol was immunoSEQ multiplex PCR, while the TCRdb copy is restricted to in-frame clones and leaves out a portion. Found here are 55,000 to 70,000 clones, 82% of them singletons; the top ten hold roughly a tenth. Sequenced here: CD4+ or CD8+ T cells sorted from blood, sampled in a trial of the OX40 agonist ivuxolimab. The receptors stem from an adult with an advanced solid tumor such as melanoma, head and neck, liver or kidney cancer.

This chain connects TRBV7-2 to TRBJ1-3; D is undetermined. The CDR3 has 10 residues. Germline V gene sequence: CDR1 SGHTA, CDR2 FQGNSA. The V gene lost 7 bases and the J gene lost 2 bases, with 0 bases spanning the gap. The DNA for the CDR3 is TGTGCCAGCACTGGAAACACCATATATTTT. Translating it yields CASTGNTIYF.

The CDR3 region has the DNA TGCGCCAGCAGCTTCACGGGGCAGTTGGATACGCAGTATTTT. Its translation: CASSFTGQLDTQYF. The V gene is TRBV5-1, the J gene TRBJ2-3; D assignment may be TRBD1 or TRBD2 (5 bases each). CDR1 SGHRS and CDR2 YFSETQ come from the germline V gene. The length of the CDR3 is 14 residues. V was cut by 2 bases and J by 6 bases, with 13 bases left in between. The entire variable domain, with the rest obtained from reference TRBV5-1 and TRBJ2-3, is as follows: KAGVTQTPRYLIKTRGQQVTLSCSPISGHRSVSWYQQTPGQGLQFLFEYFSETQRNKGNFPGRFSGRQFSNSRSEMNVSTLELGDSALYLCASSFTGQLDTQYFGPGTRLTVL.

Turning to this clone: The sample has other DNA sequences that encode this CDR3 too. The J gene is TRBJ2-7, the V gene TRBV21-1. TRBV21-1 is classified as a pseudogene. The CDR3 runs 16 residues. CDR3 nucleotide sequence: TGTGCCAGCACCCCATTTGCCGAAGGCTGGTCCTACGAGCAGTACTTC. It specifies CASTPFAEGWSYEQYF.

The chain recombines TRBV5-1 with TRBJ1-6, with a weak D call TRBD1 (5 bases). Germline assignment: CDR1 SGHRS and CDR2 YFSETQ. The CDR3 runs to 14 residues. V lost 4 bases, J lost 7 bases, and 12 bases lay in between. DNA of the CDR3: TGCGCCAGCAGCGGCCTGGGGGAGAATTCACCCCTCCACTTT. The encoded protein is CASSGLGENSPLHF. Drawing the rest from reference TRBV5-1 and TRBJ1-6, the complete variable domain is KAGVTQTPRYLIKTRGQQVTLSCSPISGHRSVSWYQQTPGQGLQFLFEYFSETQRNKGNFPGRFSGRQFSNSRSEMNVSTLELGDSALYLCASSGLGENSPLHFGNGTRLTVT.

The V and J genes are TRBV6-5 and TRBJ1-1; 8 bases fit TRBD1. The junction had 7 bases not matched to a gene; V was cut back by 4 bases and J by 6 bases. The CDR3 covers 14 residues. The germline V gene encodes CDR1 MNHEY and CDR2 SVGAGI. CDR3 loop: CASSSLQGVAEAFF. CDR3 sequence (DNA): TGTGCCAGCAGTTCTCTACAGGGGGTTGCTGAAGCTTTCTTT.

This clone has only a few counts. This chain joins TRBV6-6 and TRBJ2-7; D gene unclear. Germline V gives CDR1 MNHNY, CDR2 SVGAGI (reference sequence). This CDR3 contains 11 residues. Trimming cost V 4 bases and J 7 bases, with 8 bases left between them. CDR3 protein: CASSWTGEQYF. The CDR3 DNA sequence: TGTGCCAGCAGTTGGACCGGGGAGCAGTACTTC.

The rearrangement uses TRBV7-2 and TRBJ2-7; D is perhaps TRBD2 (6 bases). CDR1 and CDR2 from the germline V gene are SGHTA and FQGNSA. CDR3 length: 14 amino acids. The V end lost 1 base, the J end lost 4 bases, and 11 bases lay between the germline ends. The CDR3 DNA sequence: TGTGCCAGCAGCTTAGGCGTCGGGAGATACGAGCAGTACTTC. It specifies CASSLGVGRYEQYF.

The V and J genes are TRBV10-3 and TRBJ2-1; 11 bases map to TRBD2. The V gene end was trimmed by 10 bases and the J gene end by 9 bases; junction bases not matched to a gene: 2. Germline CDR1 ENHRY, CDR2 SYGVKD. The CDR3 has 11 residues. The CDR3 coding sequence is TGTGCCACAGGGACTAGCGGTGAGCAGTTCTTC. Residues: CATGTSGEQFF.

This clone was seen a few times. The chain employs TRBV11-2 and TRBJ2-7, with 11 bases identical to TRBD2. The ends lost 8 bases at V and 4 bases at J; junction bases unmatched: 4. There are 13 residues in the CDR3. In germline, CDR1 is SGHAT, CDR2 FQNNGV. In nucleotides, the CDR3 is TGTGCCAGCGGGACTAGCGGAGCGTACGAGCAGTACTTC. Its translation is CASGTSGAYEQYF.

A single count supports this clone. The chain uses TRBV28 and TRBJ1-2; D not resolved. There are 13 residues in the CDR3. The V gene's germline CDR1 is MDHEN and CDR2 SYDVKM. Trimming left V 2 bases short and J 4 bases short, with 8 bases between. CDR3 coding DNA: TGTGCCAGCAGTTTAAAGGCGACCTATGGCTACACCTTC. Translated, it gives CASSLKATYGYTF.

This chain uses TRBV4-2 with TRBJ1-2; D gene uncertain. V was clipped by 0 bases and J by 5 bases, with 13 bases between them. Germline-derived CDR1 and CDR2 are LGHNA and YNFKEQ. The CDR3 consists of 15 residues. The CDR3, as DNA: TGTGCCAGCAGCCAAGATCGCCAGACTAGATATGGCTACACCTTC. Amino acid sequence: CASSQDRQTRYGYTF.

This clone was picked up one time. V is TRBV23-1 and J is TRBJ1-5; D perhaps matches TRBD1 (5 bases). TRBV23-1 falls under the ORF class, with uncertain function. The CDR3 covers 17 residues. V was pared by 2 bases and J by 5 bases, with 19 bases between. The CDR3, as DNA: TGCGCCAGCAGTCAAAATCTCCGAGGCAGGGTGCATCAGCCCCAGCATTTT. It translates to CASSQNLRGRVHQPQHF.

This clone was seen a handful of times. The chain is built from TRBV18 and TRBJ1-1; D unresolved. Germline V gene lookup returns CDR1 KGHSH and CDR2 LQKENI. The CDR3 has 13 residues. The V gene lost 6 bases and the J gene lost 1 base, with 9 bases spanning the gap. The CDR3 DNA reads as TGTGCCAGCTCTACTACGGGGAACACTGAAGCTTTCTTT. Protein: CASSTTGNTEAFF.